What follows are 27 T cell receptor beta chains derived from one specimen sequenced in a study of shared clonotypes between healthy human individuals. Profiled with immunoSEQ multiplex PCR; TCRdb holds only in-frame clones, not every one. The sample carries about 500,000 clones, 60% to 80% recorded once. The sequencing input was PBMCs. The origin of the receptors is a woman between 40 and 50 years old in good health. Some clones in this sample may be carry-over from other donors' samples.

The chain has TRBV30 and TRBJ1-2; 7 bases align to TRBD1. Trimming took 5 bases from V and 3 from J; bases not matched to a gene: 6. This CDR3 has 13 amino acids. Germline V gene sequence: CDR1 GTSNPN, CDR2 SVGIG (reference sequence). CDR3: CAWGDREDYGYTF. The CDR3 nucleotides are TGTGCCTGGGGAGACAGGGAGGACTATGGCTACACCTTC.

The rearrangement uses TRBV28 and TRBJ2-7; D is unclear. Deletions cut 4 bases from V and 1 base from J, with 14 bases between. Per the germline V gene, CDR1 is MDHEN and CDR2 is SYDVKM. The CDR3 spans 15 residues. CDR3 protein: CASSSPQEPSYEQYF. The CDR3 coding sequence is TGTGCCAGCAGTTCTCCCCAGGAGCCTTCCTACGAGCAGTACTTC.

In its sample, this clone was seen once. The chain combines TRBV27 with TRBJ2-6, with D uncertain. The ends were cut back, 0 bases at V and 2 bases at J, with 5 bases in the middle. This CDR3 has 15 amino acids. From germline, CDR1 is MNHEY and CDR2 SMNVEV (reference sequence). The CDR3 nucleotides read TGTGCCAGCAGTTTATCGTTGACTGGGGCCAACGTCCTGACTTTC. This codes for CASSLSLTGANVLTF.

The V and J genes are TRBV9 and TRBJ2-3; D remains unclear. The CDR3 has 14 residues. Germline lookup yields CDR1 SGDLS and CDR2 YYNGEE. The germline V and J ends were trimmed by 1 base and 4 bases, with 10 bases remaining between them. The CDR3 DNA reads TGTGCCAGCAGCGTAACACCTTGGGCAGATACGCAGTATTTT. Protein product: CASSVTPWADTQYF.

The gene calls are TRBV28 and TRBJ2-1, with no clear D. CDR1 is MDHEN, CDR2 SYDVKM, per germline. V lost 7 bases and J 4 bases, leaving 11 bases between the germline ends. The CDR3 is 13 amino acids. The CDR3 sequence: CASTPPRYNEQFF. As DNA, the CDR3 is TGTGCCAGCACCCCTCCTAGATACAATGAGCAGTTCTTC.

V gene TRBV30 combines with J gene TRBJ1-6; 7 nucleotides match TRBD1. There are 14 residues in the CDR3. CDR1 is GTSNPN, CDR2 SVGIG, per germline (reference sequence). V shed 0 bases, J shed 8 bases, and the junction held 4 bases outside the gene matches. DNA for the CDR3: TGTGCCTGGAGTGTCCGCCAGGGGGATTCACCCCTCCACTTT. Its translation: CAWSVRQGDSPLHF.

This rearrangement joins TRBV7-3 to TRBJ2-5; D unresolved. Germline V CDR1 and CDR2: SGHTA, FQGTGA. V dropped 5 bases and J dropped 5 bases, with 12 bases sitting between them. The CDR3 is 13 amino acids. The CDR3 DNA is TGTGCCAGCAGCCAAGGTGTGGGGGAGACCCAGTACTTC. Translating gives CASSQGVGETQYF.

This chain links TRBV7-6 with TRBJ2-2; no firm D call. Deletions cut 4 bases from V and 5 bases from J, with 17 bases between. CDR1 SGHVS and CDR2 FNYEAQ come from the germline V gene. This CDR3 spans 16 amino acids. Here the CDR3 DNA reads TGTGCCAGCAGCTCCGGTGGGCCCGAGAGGACCGGGGAGCTGTTTTTT. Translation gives CASSSGGPERTGELFF.

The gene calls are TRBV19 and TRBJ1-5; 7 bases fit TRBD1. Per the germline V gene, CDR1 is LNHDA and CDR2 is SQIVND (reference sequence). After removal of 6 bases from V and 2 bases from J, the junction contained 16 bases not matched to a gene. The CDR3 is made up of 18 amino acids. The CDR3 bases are TGTGCCAGTAGCCGCACTCCGGGACAAGGGGGCGGCAATCAGCCCCAGCATTTT. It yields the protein CASSRTPGQGGGNQPQHF. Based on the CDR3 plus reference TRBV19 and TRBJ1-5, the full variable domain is DGGITQSPKYLFRKEGQNVTLSCEQNLNHDAMYWYRQDPGQGLRLIYYSQIVNDFQKGDIAEGYSVSREKKESFPLTVTSAQKNPTAFYLCASSRTPGQGGGNQPQHFGDGTRLSIL.

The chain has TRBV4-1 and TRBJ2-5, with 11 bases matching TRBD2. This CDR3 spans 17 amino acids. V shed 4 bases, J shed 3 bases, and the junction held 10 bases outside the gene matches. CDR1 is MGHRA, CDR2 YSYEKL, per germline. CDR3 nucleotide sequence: TGCGCCAGCAGCCCAGACCTGGCACTAGCGGGGGAAGAGACCCAGTACTTC. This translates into CASSPDLALAGEETQYF.

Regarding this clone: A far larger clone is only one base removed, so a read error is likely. The CDR3 coding sequence is TGCAGCGTCTTGGAGTTCAGTGACCGGGACAAGTTTTTT. It codes for CSVLEFSDRDKFF. This rearrangement joins TRBV29-1 to TRBJ1-4, with D possibly TRBD1 on 6 matching bases. This CDR3 region has 13 residues. Germline V gene data show CDR1 as SQVTM and CDR2 as ANQGSEA. Trimming shortened V by 6 bases and J by 16 bases, and 24 bases separated the two germline ends.

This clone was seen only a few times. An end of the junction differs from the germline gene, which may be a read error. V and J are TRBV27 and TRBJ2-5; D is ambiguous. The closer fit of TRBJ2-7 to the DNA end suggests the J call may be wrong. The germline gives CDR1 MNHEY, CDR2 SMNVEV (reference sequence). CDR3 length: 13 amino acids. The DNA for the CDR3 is TGTGCCAGCAGTATATCCCAATCCTACGAGCAGTACTTC. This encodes CASSISQSYEQYF.

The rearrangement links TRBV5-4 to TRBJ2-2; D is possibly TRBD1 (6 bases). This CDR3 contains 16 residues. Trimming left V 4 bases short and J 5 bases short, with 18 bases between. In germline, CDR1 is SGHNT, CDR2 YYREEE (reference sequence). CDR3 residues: CASSPRGKVETGELFF. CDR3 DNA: TGTGCCAGCAGCCCCAGGGGCAAGGTAGAAACCGGGGAGCTGTTTTTT. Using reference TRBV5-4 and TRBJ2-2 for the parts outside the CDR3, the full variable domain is ETGVTQSPTHLIKTRGQQVTLRCSSQSGHNTVSWYQQALGQGPQFIFQYYREEENGRGNFPPRFSGLQFPNYSSELNVNALELDDSALYLCASSPRGKVETGELFFGEGSRLTVL.

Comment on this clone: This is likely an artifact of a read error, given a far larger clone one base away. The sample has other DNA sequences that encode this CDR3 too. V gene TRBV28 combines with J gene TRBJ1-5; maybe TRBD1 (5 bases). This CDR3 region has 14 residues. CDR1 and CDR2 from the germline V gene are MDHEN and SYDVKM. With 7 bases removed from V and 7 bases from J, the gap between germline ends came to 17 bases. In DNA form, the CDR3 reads TGTGCCAGCATCAGCGGGACGTGGGGGCAGCCCCAGCATTTT. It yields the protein CASISGTWGQPQHF. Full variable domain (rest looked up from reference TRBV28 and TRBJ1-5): DVKVTQSSRYLVKRTGEKVFLECVQDMDHENMFWYRQDPGLGLRLIYFSYDVKMKEKGDIPEGYSVSREKKERFSLILESASTNQTSMYLCASISGTWGQPQHFGDGTRLSIL.

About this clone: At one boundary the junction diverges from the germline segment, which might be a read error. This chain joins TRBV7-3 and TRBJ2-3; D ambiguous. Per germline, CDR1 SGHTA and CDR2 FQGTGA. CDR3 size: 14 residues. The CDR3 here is CASSLNIGTYTQYF. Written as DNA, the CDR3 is TGTGCCAGCAGTTTAAATATCGGCACTTATACGCAGTATTTT.

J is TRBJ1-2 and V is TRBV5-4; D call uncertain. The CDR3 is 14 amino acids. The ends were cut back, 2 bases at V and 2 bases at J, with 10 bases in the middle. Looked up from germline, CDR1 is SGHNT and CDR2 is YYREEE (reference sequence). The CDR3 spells CASSFGITNYGYTF. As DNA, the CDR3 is TGTGCCAGCAGCTTCGGCATAACAAACTATGGCTACACCTTC.

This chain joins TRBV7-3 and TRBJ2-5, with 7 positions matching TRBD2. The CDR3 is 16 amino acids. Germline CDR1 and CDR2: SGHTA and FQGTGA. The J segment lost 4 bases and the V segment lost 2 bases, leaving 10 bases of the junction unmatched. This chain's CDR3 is CASSLARTRPVETQYF. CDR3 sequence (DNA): TGTGCCAGCAGCTTAGCTCGGACTAGGCCGGTAGAGACCCAGTACTTC. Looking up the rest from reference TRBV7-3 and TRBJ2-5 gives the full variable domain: GAGVSQTPSNKVTEKGKYVELRCDPISGHTALYWYRQSLGQGPEFLIYFQGTGAADDSGLPNDRFFAVRPEGSVSTLKIQRTERGDSAVYLCASSLARTRPVETQYFGPGTRLLVL.

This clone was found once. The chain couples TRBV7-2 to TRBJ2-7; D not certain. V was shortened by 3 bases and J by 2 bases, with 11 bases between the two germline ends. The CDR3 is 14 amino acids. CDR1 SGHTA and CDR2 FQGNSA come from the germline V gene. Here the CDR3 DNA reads TGTGCCAGCAGCTTGTCCCCTCTCGCCTACGAGCAGTACTTC. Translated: CASSLSPLAYEQYF.

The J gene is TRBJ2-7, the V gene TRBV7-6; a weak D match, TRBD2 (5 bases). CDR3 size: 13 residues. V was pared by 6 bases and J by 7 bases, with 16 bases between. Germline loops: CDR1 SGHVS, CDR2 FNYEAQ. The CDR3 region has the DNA TGTGCCAGCAGTCCGAGTGTAGAGGGAGAGCAGTACTTC. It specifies CASSPSVEGEQYF.

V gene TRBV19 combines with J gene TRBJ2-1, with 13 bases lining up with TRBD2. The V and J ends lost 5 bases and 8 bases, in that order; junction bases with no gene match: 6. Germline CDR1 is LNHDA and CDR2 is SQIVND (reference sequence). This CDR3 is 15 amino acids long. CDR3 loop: CASSLGLAGVDEQFF. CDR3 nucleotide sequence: TGTGCCAGTAGTCTCGGACTAGCGGGAGTCGATGAGCAGTTCTTC.

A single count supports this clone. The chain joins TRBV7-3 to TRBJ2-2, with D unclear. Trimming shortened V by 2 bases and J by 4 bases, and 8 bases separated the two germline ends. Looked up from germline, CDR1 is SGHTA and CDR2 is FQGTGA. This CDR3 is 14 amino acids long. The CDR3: CASSLQTATGELFF. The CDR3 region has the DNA TGTGCCAGCAGCTTACAAACTGCCACCGGGGAGCTGTTTTTT. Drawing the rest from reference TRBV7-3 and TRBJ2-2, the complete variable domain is GAGVSQTPSNKVTEKGKYVELRCDPISGHTALYWYRQSLGQGPEFLIYFQGTGAADDSGLPNDRFFAVRPEGSVSTLKIQRTERGDSAVYLCASSLQTATGELFFGEGSRLTVL.

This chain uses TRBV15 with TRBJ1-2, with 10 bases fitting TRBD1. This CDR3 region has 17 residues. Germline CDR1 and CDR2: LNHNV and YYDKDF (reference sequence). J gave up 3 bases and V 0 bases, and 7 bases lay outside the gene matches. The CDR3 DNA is TGTGCCACCAGCAGAGATCTGGGGGACAGGGGAGACTATGGCTACACCTTC. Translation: CATSRDLGDRGDYGYTF. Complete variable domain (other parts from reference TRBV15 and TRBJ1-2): DAMVIQNPRYQVTQFGKPVTLSCSQTLNHNVMYWYQQKSSQAPKLLFHYYDKDFNNEADTPDNFQSRRPNTSFCFLDIRSPGLGDTAMYLCATSRDLGDRGDYGYTFGSGTRLTVV.

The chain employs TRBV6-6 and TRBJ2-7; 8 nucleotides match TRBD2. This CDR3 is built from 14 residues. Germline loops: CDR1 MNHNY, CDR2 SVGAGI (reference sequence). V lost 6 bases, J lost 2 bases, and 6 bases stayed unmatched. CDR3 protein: CASRPSGSAYEQYF. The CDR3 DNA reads TGTGCCAGCAGACCAAGCGGGAGTGCCTACGAGCAGTACTTC.

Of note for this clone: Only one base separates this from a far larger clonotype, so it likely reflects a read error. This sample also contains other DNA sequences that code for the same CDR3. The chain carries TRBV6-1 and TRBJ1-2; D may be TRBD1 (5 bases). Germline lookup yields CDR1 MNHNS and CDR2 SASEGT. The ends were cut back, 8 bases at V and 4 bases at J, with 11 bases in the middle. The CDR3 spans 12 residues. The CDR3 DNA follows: TGTGCCAGCGGGACGGGGGGCTATGGCTACACCTTC. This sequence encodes CASGTGGYGYTF.

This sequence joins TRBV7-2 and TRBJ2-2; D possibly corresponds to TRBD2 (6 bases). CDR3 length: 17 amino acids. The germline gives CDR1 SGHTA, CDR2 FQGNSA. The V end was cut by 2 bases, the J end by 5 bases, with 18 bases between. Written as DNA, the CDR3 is TGTGCCAGCAGCTTAATGATCGGAGGGCTGGGGACCGGGGAGCTGTTTTTT. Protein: CASSLMIGGLGTGELFF.

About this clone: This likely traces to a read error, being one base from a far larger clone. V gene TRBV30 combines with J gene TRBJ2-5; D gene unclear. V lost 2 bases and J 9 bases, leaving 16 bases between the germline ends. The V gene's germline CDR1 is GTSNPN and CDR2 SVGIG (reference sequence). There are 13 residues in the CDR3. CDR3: CAWSPTASVAQYF. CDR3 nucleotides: TGTGCCTGGAGTCCCACAGCCTCCGTGGCCCAGTACTTC.

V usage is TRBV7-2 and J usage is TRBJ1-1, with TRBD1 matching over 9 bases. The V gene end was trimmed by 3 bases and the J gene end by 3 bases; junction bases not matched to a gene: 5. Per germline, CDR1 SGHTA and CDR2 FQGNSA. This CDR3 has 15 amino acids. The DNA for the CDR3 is TGTGCCAGCAGCTTCGGGACAGGGACATACACTGAAGCTTTCTTT. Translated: CASSFGTGTYTEAFF.